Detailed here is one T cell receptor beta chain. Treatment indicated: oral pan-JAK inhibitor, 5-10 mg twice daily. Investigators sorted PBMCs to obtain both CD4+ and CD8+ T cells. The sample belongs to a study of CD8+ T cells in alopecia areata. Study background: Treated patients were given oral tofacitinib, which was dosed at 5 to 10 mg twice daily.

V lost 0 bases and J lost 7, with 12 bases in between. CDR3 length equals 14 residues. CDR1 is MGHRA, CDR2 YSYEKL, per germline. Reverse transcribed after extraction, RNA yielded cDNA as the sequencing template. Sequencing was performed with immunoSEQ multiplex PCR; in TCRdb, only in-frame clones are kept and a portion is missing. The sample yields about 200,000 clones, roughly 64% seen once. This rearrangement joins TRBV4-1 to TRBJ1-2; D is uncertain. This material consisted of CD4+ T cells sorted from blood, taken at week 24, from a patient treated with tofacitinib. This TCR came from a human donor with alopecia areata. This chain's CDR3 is CASSQERGSLGYTF. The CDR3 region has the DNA TGCGCCAGCAGCCAAGAGCGTGGAAGCCTTGGCTACACCTTC.